The T cell receptor (beta chain) under discussion was sequenced for a study of blood T cell repertoires in COVID-19. TCRdb's copy holds only in-frame clones and misses some; the assay was immunoSEQ multiplex PCR. In the table there are roughly 380,000 clones, over 75% of which are singletons. Germline CDR1 is MDHEN and CDR2 is SYDVKM. CDR3 size: 15 residues. Germline trimming cut 2 bases from V and 7 bases from J; bases unmatched to any gene: 4. This TCR was recovered from a woman aged 40-49 years with COVID-19, enrolled during active disease. The J gene is TRBJ1-5, the V gene TRBV28, with 11 bases lining up with TRBD1. Material: peripheral blood. Written as DNA, the CDR3 is TGTGCCAGCAGTTTAGGGACAGGGGGTACCCAGCCCCAGCATTTT. Translating it yields CASSLGTGGTQPQHF.